The 15 T cell receptor beta chains in this list originate from one sample, sequenced in a study of T cells expressing NK-cell markers. TCRdb reprocessed the 5' RACE reads, keeping one entry per CDR3 protein, no DNA. With about 150,000 distinct CDR3 sequences in the sample, the ten largest clones hold 37%. The source material was blood T cells: a sorted CD56 or NKG2C T cell subset, CD4+ or CD8+ T cells, or bulk PBMC T cells (not recorded which). Receptors originate from a woman between 45 and 65 years old in good health.

CDR3 protein: CASSPPFESGPRPNEQFF. The genes are TRBV7-9 and TRBJ2-1; TCRdb proposes TRBD1, but this gene call is untestable without DNA. Germline values: CDR1 SEHNR, CDR2 FQNEAQ (reference sequence). This CDR3 is built from 18 residues.

The CDR3 sequence: CASSPRLGAGGSGELFF. The J gene is TRBJ2-2, the V gene TRBV4-1; TCRdb gives TRBD2 as the D gene, but with no DNA this cannot be confirmed. This CDR3 is built from 17 residues. The germline V gene has CDR1 MGHRA and CDR2 YSYEKL.

V is TRBV29-1 and J is TRBJ1-2; TCRdb returns TRBD1, unconfirmable since there is no DNA. Germline V CDR1 and CDR2: SQVTM, ANQGSEA. The CDR3 has 13 amino acids. CDR3 amino acids: CSVEGGWSYGYTF.

This rearrangement joins TRBV28 to TRBJ2-7; TCRdb picks TRBD1, but there is no DNA to check that call. CDR1 MDHEN and CDR2 SYDVKM come from the germline V gene. The CDR3 runs 13 residues. The chain's CDR3 is CASRDRVVYEQYF.

This chain uses TRBV11-2 with TRBJ1-2. Germline values: CDR1 SGHAT, CDR2 FQNNGV. The CDR3 is 12 amino acids. The CDR3 sequence: CASSLDGDGYTF.

The chain joins TRBV6-5 to TRBJ2-1; with no DNA, the TCRdb D assignment of TRBD2 cannot be verified. The germline V gene encodes CDR1 MNHEY and CDR2 SVGAGI. CDR3 length equals 14 residues. CDR3 region: CASSYSGGPNEQFF.

The chain combines TRBV10-3 with TRBJ1-1. CDR1 and CDR2 from the germline V gene are ENHRY and SYGVKD. The CDR3 spans 15 residues. The CDR3 reads CAISHLTGMNTEAFF.

The CDR3 is CASSQDRLVYEQYF. The chain employs TRBV4-1 and TRBJ2-7. Germline V lookup: CDR1 MGHRA, CDR2 YSYEKL. The CDR3 has 14 amino acids.

This chain joins TRBV11-2 and TRBJ2-2. CDR1 SGHAT and CDR2 FQNNGV come from the germline V gene. This CDR3 region has 13 residues. The CDR3 spells CASSLPRPGELFF.

The gene calls are TRBV6-2 or TRBV6-3 and TRBJ2-7. Germline V gene sequence: CDR1 MNHEY, CDR2 SVGEGT. The CDR3 is 13 amino acids. The CDR3 is CASSYSISYEQYF.

The chain has TRBV7-9 and TRBJ2-3; the D gene TCRdb calls, TRBD2, cannot be checked with no DNA. This CDR3 is built from 17 residues. CDR1 is SEHNR and CDR2 is FQNEAQ in the germline V gene (reference sequence). CDR3 protein: CASSLGDGGRAADTQYF.

This CDR3 is CASSAWGGGDTQYF. The rearrangement links TRBV11-2 to TRBJ2-3; TCRdb's D gene call, TRBD1, goes unchecked for lack of DNA. The CDR3 contains 14 residues. The germline CDR1 and CDR2 sequences are SGHAT and FQNNGV.

This chain uses TRBV13 with TRBJ2-2; the D call from TCRdb, TRBD1, cannot be confirmed without DNA. Germline CDR1 is PRHDT and CDR2 is FYEKMQ (reference sequence). The CDR3 extends over 14 amino acids. CDR3 loop: CASSSPATTGELFF.

The CDR3 spells CASSPWTSEPVGQFF. V usage is TRBV5-6 and J usage is TRBJ2-1; TCRdb returns TRBD2, unconfirmable since there is no DNA. There are 15 residues in the CDR3. Germline V gene sequence: CDR1 SGHDT, CDR2 YYEEEE.

The chain has TRBV6-1 and TRBJ2-1; lacking DNA, the TRBD2 call made by TCRdb goes unchecked. The CDR3 extends over 16 amino acids. The V gene's germline CDR1 is MNHNS and CDR2 SASEGT. CDR3 loop: CASSLPSLAGGSEQFF.